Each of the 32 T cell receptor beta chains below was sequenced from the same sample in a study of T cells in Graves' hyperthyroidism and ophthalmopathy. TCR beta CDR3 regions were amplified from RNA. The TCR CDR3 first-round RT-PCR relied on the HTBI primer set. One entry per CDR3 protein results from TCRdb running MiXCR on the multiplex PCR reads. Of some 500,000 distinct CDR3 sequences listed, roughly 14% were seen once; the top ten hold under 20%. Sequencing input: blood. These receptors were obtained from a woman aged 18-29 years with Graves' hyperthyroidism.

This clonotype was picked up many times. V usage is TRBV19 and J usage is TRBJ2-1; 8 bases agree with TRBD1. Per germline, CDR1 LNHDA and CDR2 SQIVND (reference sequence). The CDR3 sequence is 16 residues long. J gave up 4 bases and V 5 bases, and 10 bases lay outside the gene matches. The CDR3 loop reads CASSVRYRGFYNEQFF. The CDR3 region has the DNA TGTGCCAGTAGTGTACGGTACAGGGGGTTTTACAATGAGCAGTTCTTC.

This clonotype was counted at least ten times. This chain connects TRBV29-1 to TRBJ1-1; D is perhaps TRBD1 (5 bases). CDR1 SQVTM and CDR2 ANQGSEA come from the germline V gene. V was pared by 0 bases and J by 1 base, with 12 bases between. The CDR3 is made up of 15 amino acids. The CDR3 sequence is CSVEDPWDGNTEAFF. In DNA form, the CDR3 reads TGCAGCGTTGAAGATCCCTGGGACGGGAACACTGAAGCTTTCTTT. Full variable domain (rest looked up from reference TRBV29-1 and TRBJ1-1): SAVISQKPSRDICQRGTSLTIQCQVDSQVTMMFWYRQQPGQSLTLIATANQGSEATYESGFVIDKFPISRPNLTFSTLTVSNMSPEDSSIYLCSVEDPWDGNTEAFFGQGTRLTVV.

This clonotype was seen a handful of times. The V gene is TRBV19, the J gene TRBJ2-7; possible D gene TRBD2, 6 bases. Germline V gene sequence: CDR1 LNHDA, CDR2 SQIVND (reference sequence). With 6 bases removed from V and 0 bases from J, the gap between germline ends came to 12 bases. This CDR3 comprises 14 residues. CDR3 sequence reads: CASRVSGNSYEQYF. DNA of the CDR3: TGTGCCAGTAGAGTTAGCGGCAACTCCTACGAGCAGTACTTC. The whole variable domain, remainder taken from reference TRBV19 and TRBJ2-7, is DGGITQSPKYLFRKEGQNVTLSCEQNLNHDAMYWYRQDPGQGLRLIYYSQIVNDFQKGDIAEGYSVSREKKESFPLTVTSAQKNPTAFYLCASRVSGNSYEQYFGPGTRLTVT.

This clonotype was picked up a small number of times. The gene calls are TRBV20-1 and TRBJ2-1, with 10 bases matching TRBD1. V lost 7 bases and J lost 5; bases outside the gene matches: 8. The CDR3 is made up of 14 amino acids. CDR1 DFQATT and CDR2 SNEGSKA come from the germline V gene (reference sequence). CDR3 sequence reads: CSVDRDRGDNEQFF. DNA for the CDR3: TGCAGTGTCGACCGGGACAGGGGTGACAATGAGCAGTTCTTC.

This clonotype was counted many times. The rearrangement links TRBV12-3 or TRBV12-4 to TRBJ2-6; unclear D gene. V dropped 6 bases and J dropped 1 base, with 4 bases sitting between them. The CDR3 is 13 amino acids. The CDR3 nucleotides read TGTGCCAGCAGGGAATCTGGGGCCAACGTCCTGACTTTC. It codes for CASRESGANVLTF.

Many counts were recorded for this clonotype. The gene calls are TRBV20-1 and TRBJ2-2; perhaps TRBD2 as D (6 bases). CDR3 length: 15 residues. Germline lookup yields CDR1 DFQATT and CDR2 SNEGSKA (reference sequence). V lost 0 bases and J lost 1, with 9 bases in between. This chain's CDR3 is CSARDLSGNTGELFF. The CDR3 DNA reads TGCAGTGCTAGAGATCTTAGCGGGAACACCGGGGAGCTGTTTTTT.

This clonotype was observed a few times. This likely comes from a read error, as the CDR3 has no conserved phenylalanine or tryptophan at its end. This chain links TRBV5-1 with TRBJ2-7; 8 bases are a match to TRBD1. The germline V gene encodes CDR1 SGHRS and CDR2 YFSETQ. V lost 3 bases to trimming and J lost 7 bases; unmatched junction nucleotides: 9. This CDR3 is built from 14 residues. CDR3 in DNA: TGCGCCAGCAGCTATCACGGACAGGGTGAAGAGCAGTACCTC. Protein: CASSYHGQGEEQYL.

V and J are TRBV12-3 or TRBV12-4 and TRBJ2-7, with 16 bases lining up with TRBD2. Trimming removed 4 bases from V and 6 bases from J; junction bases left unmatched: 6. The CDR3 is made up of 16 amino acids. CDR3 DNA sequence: TGTGCCAGCAGTTCCCCCGGGACTAGCGGGAGGGGCGAGCAGTACTTC. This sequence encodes CASSSPGTSGRGEQYF.

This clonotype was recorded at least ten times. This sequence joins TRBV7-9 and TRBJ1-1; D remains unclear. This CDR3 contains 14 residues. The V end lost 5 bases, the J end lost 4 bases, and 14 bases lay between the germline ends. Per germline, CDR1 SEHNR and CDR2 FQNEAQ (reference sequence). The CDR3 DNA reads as TGTGCCAGCAGCCCACCAACTAAGAGCACTGAAGCTTTCTTT. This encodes CASSPPTKSTEAFF.

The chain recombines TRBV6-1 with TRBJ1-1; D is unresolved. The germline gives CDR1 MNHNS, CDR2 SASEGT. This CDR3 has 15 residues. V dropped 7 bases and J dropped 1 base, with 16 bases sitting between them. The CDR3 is CASTSYNWGNTEAFF. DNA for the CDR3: TGTGCCAGCACCTCCTATAATTGGGGGAACACTGAAGCTTTCTTT.

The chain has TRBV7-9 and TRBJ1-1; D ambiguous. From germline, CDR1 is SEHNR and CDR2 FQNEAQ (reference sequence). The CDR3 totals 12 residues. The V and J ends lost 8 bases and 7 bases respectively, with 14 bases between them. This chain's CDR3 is CASSSLPSEAFF. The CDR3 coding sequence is TGTGCCAGCTCTTCCCTGCCCAGTGAAGCTTTCTTT.

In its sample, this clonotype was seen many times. CDR3 residues: CATSDPGQGNVNEQFF. DNA for the CDR3: TGTGCCACCAGTGATCCGGGACAGGGGAATGTAAATGAGCAGTTCTTC. The rearrangement links TRBV24-1 to TRBJ2-1, with 10 bases aligning to TRBD1. Trimming removed 3 bases from V and 7 bases from J; junction bases left unmatched: 8. CDR1 KGHDR and CDR2 SFDVKD come from the germline V gene. The CDR3 contains 16 residues.

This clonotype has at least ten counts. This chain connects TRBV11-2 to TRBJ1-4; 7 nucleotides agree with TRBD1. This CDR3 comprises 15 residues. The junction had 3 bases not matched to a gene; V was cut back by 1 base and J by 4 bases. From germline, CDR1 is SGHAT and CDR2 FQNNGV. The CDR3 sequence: CASSLAGQSNEKLFF. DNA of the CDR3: TGTGCCAGCAGCTTAGCGGGACAGAGTAATGAAAAACTGTTTTTT.

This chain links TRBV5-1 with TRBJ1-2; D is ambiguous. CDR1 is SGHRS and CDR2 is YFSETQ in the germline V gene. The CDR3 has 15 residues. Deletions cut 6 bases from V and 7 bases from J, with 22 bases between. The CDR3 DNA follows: TGCGCCAGCAAGTTTGGGTTTGGGTCCCCCTCTGGCTACACCTTC. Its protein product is CASKFGFGSPSGYTF.

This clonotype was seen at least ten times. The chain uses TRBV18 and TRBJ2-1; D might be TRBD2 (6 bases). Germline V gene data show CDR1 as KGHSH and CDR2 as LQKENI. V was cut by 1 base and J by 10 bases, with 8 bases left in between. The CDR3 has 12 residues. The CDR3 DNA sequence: TGTGCCAGCTCACCACAAGCGGGCGAGCAGTTCTTC. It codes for CASSPQAGEQFF.

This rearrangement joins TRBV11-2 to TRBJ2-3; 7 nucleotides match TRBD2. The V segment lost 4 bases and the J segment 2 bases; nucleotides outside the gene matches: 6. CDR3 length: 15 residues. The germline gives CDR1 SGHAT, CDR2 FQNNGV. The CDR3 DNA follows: TGTGCCAGCAGCTGGGAGGGGCCGATCACAGATACGCAGTATTTT. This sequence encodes CASSWEGPITDTQYF.

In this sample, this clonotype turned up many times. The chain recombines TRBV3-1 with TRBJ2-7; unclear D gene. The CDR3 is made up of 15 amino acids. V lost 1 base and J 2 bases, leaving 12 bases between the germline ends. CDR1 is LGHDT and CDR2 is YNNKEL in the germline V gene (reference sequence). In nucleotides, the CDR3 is TGTGCCAGCAGCCAAGGACAAGAACTCCCCTACGAGCAGTACTTC. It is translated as CASSQGQELPYEQYF.

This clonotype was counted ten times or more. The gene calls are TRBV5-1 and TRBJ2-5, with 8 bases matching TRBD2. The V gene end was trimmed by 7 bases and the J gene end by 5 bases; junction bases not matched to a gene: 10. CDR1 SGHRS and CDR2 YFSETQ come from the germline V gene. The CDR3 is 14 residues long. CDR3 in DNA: TGCGCCAGCTCGAGAGCGGGAGAGGTGGAGACCCAGTACTTC. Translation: CASSRAGEVETQYF.

DNA for the CDR3: TGTGCCAGCAGCTTACAGGGTCCAAACGGCGGAGACACTGAAGCTTTCTTT. Translating it yields CASSLQGPNGGDTEAFF. The rearrangement links TRBV7-3 to TRBJ1-1, with D perhaps TRBD1 (5 bases). V lost 2 bases and J lost 3, with 19 bases in between. The CDR3 runs to 17 residues. Per germline, CDR1 SGHTA and CDR2 FQGTGA.

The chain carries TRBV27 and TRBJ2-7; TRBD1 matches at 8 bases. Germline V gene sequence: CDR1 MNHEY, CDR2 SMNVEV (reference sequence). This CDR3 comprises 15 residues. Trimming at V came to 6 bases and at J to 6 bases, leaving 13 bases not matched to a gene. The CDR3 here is CASRTRTGLASEQYF. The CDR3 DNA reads TGTGCCAGCAGGACACGGACAGGGTTGGCATCCGAGCAGTACTTC.

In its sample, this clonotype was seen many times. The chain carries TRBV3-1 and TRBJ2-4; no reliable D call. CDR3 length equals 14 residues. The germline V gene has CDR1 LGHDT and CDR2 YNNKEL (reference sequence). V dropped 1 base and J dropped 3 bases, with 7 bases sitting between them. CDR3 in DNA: TGTGCCAGCAGCCAAGGTCTAGGCAAAAACATTCAGTACTTC. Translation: CASSQGLGKNIQYF. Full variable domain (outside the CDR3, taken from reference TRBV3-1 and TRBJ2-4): DTAVSQTPKYLVTQMGNDKSIKCEQNLGHDTMYWYKQDSKKFLKIMFSYNNKELIINETVPNRFSPKSPDKAHLNLHINSLELGDSAVYFCASSQGLGKNIQYFGAGTRLSVL.

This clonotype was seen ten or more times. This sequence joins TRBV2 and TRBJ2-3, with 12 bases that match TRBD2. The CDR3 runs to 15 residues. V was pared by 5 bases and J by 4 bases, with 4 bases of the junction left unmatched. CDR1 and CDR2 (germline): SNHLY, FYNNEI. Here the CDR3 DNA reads TGTGCCAGCAGTTGGACTAGCGGGATCGCAGATACGCAGTATTTT. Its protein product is CASSWTSGIADTQYF.

In nucleotides, the CDR3 is TGCGCCAGCAGCTTGGAGCTAGCGGGAGGGCCGCCAGATACGCAGTATTTT. Protein product: CASSLELAGGPPDTQYF. The V and J genes are TRBV5-1 and TRBJ2-3; 12 positions match TRBD2. Germline V gene sequence: CDR1 SGHRS, CDR2 YFSETQ. CDR3 length: 17 residues. Trimming took 0 bases from V and 4 from J; bases not matched to a gene: 6.

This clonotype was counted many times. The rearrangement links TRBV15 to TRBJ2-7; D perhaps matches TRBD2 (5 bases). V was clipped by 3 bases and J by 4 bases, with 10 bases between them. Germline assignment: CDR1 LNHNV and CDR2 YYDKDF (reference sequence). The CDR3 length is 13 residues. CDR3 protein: CATSRTGRYEQYF. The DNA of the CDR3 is TGTGCCACCAGCAGGACGGGAAGATACGAGCAGTACTTC.

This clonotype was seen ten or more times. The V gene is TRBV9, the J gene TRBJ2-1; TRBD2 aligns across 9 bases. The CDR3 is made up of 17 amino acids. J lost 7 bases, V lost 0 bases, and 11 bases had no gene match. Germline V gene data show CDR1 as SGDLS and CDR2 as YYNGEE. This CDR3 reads CASSVDTVAGARNEQFF. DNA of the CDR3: TGTGCCAGCAGCGTAGATACGGTAGCGGGAGCCAGGAATGAGCAGTTCTTC.

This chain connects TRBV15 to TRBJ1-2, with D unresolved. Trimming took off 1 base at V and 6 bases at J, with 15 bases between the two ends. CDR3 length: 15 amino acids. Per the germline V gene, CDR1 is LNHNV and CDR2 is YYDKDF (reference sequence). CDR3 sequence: CATSRVLENWNGYTF. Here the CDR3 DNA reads TGTGCCACCAGCAGAGTTCTCGAGAATTGGAATGGCTACACCTTC.

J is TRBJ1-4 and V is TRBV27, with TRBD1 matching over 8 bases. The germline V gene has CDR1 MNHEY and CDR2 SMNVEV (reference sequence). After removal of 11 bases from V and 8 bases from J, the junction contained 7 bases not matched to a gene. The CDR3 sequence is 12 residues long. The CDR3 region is CAGQGQEEKLFF. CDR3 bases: TGTGCCGGACAGGGTCAGGAGGAAAAACTGTTTTTT.

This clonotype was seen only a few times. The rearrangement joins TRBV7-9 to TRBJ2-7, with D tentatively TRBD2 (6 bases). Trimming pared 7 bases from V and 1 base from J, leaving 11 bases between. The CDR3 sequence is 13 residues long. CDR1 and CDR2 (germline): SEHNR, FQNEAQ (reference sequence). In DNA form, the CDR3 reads TGTGCCAGCATTGGTAGCGGATCCTACGAGCAGTACTTC. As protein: CASIGSGSYEQYF.

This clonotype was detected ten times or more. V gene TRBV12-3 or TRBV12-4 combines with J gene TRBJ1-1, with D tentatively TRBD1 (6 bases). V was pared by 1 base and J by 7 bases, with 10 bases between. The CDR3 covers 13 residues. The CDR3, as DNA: TGTGCCAGCAGTTTAGGGACAGCACTTGAAGCTTTCTTT. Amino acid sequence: CASSLGTALEAFF.

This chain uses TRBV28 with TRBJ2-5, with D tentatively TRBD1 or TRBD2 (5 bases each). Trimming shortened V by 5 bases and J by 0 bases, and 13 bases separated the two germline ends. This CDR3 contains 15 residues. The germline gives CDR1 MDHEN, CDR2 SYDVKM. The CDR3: CASSPRGPYQETQYF. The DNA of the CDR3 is TGTGCCAGCAGTCCCCGGGGACCTTACCAAGAGACCCAGTACTTC.

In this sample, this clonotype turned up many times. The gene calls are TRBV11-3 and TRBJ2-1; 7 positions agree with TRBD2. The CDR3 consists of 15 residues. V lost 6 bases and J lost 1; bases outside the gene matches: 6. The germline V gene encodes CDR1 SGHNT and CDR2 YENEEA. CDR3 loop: CASSFRLASYNEQFF. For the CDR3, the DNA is TGTGCCAGCAGTTTCCGACTAGCTTCCTACAATGAGCAGTTCTTC.

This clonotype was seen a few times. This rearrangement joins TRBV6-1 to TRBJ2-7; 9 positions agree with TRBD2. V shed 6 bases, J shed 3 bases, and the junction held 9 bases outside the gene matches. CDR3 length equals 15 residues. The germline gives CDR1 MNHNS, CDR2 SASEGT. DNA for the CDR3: TGTGCCAGCAGCCGATTAGCGGGAGCCGGCTACGAGCAGTACGTC. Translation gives CASSRLAGAGYEQYV.